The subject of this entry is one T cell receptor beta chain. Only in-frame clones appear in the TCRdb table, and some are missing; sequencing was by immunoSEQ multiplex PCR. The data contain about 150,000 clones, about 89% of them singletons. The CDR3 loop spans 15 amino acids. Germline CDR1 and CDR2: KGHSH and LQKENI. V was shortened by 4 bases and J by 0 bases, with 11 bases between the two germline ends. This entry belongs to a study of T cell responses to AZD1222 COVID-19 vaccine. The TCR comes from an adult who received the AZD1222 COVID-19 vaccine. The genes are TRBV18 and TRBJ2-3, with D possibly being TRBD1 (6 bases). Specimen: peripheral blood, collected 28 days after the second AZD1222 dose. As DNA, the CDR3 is TGTGCCAGCTCACACAGGGATACTAGCACAGATACGCAGTATTTT. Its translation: CASSHRDTSTDTQYF.